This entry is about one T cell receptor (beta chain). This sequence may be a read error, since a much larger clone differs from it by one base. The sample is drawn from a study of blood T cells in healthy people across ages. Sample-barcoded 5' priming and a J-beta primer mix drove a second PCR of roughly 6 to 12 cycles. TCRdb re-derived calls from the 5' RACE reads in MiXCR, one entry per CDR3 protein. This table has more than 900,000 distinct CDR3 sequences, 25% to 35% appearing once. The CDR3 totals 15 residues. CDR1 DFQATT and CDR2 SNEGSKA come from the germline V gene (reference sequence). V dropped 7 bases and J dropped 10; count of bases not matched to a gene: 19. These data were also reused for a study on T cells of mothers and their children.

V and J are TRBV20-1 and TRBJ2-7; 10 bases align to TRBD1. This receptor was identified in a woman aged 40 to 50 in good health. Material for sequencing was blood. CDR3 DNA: TGCAGTGGGTTTCCGGGACAGGGGCTTCGAGACACCCAGTACTTC. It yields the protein CSGFPGQGLRDTQYF.